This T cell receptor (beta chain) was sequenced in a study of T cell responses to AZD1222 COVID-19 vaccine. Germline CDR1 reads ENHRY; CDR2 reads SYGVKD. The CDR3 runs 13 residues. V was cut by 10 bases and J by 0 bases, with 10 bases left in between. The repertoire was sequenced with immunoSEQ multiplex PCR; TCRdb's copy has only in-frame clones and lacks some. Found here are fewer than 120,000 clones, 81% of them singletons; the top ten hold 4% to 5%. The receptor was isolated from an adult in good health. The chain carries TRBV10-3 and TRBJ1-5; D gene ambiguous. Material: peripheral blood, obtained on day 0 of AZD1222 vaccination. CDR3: CATARDSNQPQHF. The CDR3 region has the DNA TGTGCCACTGCCCGGGATAGCAATCAGCCCCAGCATTTT.